This TCR beta chain comes out of a study of identical twins. TCRdb reanalysed the 5' RACE reads using MiXCR and keeps one entry per CDR3 protein. The repertoire holds approximately 500,000 distinct CDR3 sequences, with 24% as singletons. This CDR3 contains 15 residues. Per the germline V gene, CDR1 is SGHNT and CDR2 is YYREEE (reference sequence). V lost 0 bases and J lost 3; bases outside the gene matches: 2. The sample was also reused in another study, on T cells expressing NK-cell markers.

The sample taken for sequencing was CD4+ T cells sorted from blood. The J gene is TRBJ2-3, the V gene TRBV5-4; 9 nucleotides match TRBD2. The sequence came from a woman between 18 and 30 years old in good health. CDR3 residues: CASSLEAGGTDTQYF. In DNA, the CDR3 is TGTGCCAGCAGCTTGGAAGCGGGAGGTACAGATACGCAGTATTTT.